This is a list of T cell receptor beta chains from one sample in a study of cytomegalovirus exposure and HLA in healthy donors. Sequencing used immunoSEQ multiplex PCR; TCRdb keeps in-frame clones, though not all of them. The sample has almost 75,000 clones, approximately 80% seen once. The sequenced sample was PBMCs. The receptors originated from a man between 25 and 39 years old in good health and CMV-seronegative. CDR3s include the opening cysteine and the closing phenylalanine or tryptophan. D genes are given only for firm matches. Rows may omit the clone size; those that give it use once, few, many or a size class.

>.|TRBJ2-1|TRBV28|.
CASSPAKSYNEQFF
TGTGCCAGCAGCCCTGCGAAGAGCTACAATGAGCAGTTCTTC
>.|TRBJ1-2|TRBV28|.
CASSLPPGSGGYTF
TGTGCCAGCAGTTTACCGCCGGGGAGTGGTGGCTACACCTTC
>.|TRBJ1-1|TRBV19|.
CASSETGYTEAFF
TGTGCCAGTAGTGAGACAGGTTACACTGAAGCTTTCTTT
>.|TRBJ2-7|TRBV4-2|.
CASSQGAGLGVEQYF
TGTGCCAGCAGCCAAGGTGCAGGGTTAGGCGTCGAGCAGTACTTC
>TRBD1|TRBJ1-2|TRBV28|.
CASSSGQGELDGYTF
TGTGCCAGCAGTTCAGGACAGGGGGAATTGGATGGCTACACCTTC
>.|TRBJ1-1|TRBV4-1|.
CASSRYSTEMNTEAFF
TGCGCCAGCAGCCGATATTCGACAGAAATGAACACTGAAGCTTTCTTT
>.|TRBJ2-5|TRBV28|.
CASRNQGGETQYF
TGTGCCAGCCGGAATCAGGGGGGTGAGACCCAGTACTTC
>TRBD2|TRBJ2-3|TRBV6-1|.
CASNVASGGTDTQYF
TGTGCCAGTAACGTGGCTAGCGGGGGAACAGATACGCAGTATTTT
>.|TRBJ1-1|TRBV7-8|.
CASSLTPAQGTEAFF
TGTGCCAGCAGCTTAACGCCAGCCCAGGGTACTGAAGCTTTCTTT
>.|TRBJ1-5|TRBV11-3|.
CASSLNNNQPQHF
TGTGCCAGCAGCTTAAACAACAATCAGCCCCAGCATTTT
>TRBD1|TRBJ1-4|TRBV4-1|.
CASSPQDRDEKLFF
TGCGCCAGCAGCCCTCAGGACAGGGATGAAAAACTGTTTTTT
>.|TRBJ2-2|TRBV4-3|.
CASSQELVNTGELFF
TGCGCCAGCAGCCAAGAATTAGTGAACACCGGGGAGCTGTTTTTT
>.|TRBJ2-1|TRBV7-9|.
CASSPTRDKQFF
TGTGCCAGCAGCCCCACGCGAGACAAGCAGTTCTTC
>.|TRBJ2-5|TRBV7-2|.
CASRLTQGLETQYF
TGTGCCAGCAGACTAACACAGGGTTTAGAGACCCAGTACTTC
>.|TRBJ1-1|TRBV4-3|few
CASSQGQGMNTEAFF
TGCGCCAGCAGCCAAGGGCAGGGAATGAACACTGAAGCTTTCTTT
>TRBD1|TRBJ1-2|TRBV6-1|few
CASSGTGGNGYTF
TGTGCCAGCAGTGGGACAGGGGGGAATGGCTACACCTTC
>TRBD2|TRBJ2-1|TRBV7-9|.
CASSASGDEQFF
TGTGCCAGCAGCGCTAGCGGGGATGAGCAGTTCTTC
>TRBD2|TRBJ2-1|TRBV7-3|.
CASSLGLAGNNEQFF
TGTGCCAGCAGCCTCGGACTAGCGGGGAACAATGAGCAGTTCTTC
>.|TRBJ1-5|TRBV19|once
CASSIANSPYQPQHF
TGTGCCAGTAGTATAGCGAACAGCCCTTATCAGCCCCAGCATTTT
>.|TRBJ2-5|TRBV10-1|medium-sized
CASSENWGRGETQYF
TGCGCCAGCAGTGAGAATTGGGGTAGGGGTGAGACCCAGTACTTC
>.|TRBJ2-3|TRBV2|.
CASIVGGGSGTQYF
TGTGCCAGCATTGTGGGAGGCGGTTCGGGGACGCAGTATTTT
>.|TRBJ1-5|TRBV18|once
CASSRAFQVGHQPQHF
TGTGCCAGCTCACGGGCTTTCCAGGTCGGTCATCAGCCCCAGCATTTT
>.|TRBJ1-1|TRBV7-9|.
CASSLTSVTEAFF
TGTGCCAGCAGCTTAACGTCGGTCACTGAAGCTTTCTTT
>TRBD1|TRBJ1-2|TRBV2|.
CASIQGGQGGYGYTF
TGTGCCAGCATCCAGGGAGGACAGGGGGGGTATGGCTACACCTTC
>TRBD1|TRBJ1-2|TRBV15|once
CATSRDPGTEYGYTF
TGTGCCACCAGCAGAGATCCCGGGACAGAGTATGGCTACACCTTC
>TRBD2|TRBJ2-1|TRBV25-1|.
CASTVREDSVEQFF
TGTGCCAGCACGGTCCGGGAGGACTCCGTCGAGCAGTTCTTC
>.|TRBJ2-1|TRBV28|.
CASSLLLAASSYNEQFF
TGTGCCAGCAGTTTATTACTGGCGGCAAGCTCCTACAATGAGCAGTTCTTC
>.|TRBJ1-5|TRBV2|once
CASSEVDSTQPQHF
TGTGCCAGCAGTGAAGTAGACAGTACTCAGCCCCAGCATTTT
>.|TRBJ1-1|TRBV11-2|.
CASSTLRGDRATEAFF
TGTGCCAGCAGCACTCTGCGGGGAGATAGGGCGACTGAAGCTTTCTTT
>TRBD1|TRBJ1-1|TRBV6-1|.
CASTGQENEAFF
TGTGCCAGCACAGGACAGGAAAATGAAGCTTTCTTT
>TRBD1|TRBJ1-2|TRBV15|.
CATSRSPGQGTDGYTF
TGTGCCACCAGCAGATCCCCGGGACAGGGAACGGATGGCTACACCTTC
>.|TRBJ2-2|TRBV9|.
CASSLRGGGPGELFF
TGTGCCAGCAGCCTTAGAGGGGGGGGCCCCGGGGAGCTGTTTTTT
>.|TRBJ2-3|TRBV7-2|once
CASSRGSVLGDTQYF
TGTGCCAGCAGCCGAGGGTCGGTATTAGGAGATACGCAGTATTTT
>.|TRBJ1-1|TRBV5-1|once
CASSPNLGGANTEAFF
TGCGCCAGCAGCCCGAACCTGGGGGGGGCTAACACTGAAGCTTTCTTT
>.|TRBJ1-2|TRBV27|.
CASSLWGQGYGYTF
TGTGCCAGCAGTTTATGGGGGCAGGGCTATGGCTACACCTTC
>TRBD2|TRBJ2-5|TRBV5-4|.
CASSFLAGGQETQYF
TGTGCCAGCAGCTTCTTAGCGGGGGGGCAAGAGACCCAGTACTTC
>TRBD2|TRBJ2-1|TRBV5-1|once
CASSGTSGRAYNEQFF
TGCGCCAGCAGCGGGACTAGCGGGAGGGCCTACAATGAGCAGTTCTTC
>TRBD1|TRBJ1-1|TRBV10-3|.
CAITGQGMNTEAFF
TGTGCCATCACCGGACAGGGGATGAACACTGAAGCTTTCTTT
>.|TRBJ1-3|TRBV27|.
CASSPLGGFSGNTIYF
TGTGCCAGCAGTCCCCTAGGGGGATTCTCTGGAAACACCATATATTTT
>.|TRBJ1-4|TRBV30|.
CAQTKRSGGRIEKLFF
TGTGCCCAGACAAAGAGAAGCGGGGGACGGATCGAAAAACTGTTTTTT
>TRBD1|TRBJ2-7|TRBV29-1|.
CSVVRGQGGSYEQYF
TGCAGCGTTGTGAGAGGACAGGGGGGATCCTACGAGCAGTACTTC
>TRBD1|TRBJ1-6|TRBV30|.
CAWRTGASSYNSPLHF
TGTGCCTGGAGGACAGGGGCGAGCTCCTATAATTCACCCCTCCACTTT
>TRBD1|TRBJ2-1|TRBV7-3|.
CASQGAQGDEQFF
TGTGCCAGCCAGGGGGCGCAAGGGGATGAGCAGTTCTTC
>TRBD2|TRBJ2-3|TRBV5-1|.
CASSRGGKQGDTDTQYF
TGCGCCAGCAGCAGGGGAGGGAAGCAGGGAGACACAGATACGCAGTATTTT
>.|TRBJ1-6|TRBV4-3|.
CASSQESGYSSYNSPLHF
TGCGCCAGCAGCCAAGAGTCGGGGTACAGCTCCTATAATTCACCCCTCCACTTT
>.|TRBJ2-2|TRBV12-5|many
CASRGSGILGELFF
TGTGCTAGCCGAGGTAGCGGAATACTCGGGGAGCTGTTTTTT
>.|TRBJ1-3|TRBV4-1|.
CASRSWGSRVGNTIYF
TGCGCCAGCAGATCCTGGGGCTCGAGAGTTGGAAACACCATATATTTT
>.|TRBJ2-7|TRBV29-1|.
CSGRTSYEQYF
TGCAGCGGTCGGACAAGCTACGAGCAGTACTTC
>TRBD1|TRBJ1-3|TRBV9|.
CASSVEGASSGNTIYF
TGTGCCAGCAGCGTAGAGGGGGCGAGCTCTGGAAACACCATATATTTT
>TRBD2|TRBJ2-1|TRBV4-3|.
CASSQDEGGTYNEQFF
TGCGCCAGCAGCCAAGATGAGGGAGGGACCTACAATGAGCAGTTCTTC
>TRBD1|TRBJ1-1|TRBV11-2|.
CASSLPGTVGVNTEAFF
TGTGCCAGCAGCTTACCCGGGACAGTAGGGGTGAACACTGAAGCTTTCTTT
>.|TRBJ2-2|TRBV11-2|.
CASSLTAGLNTGELFF
TGTGCCAGCAGCTTAACGGCAGGGTTAAACACCGGGGAGCTGTTTTTT
>.|TRBJ1-1|TRBV5-4|.
CASSLEQGWGTEAFF
TGTGCCAGCAGCTTGGAACAGGGTTGGGGCACTGAAGCTTTCTTT
>TRBD2|TRBJ2-1|TRBV11-2|.
CASSLAGGFMDEQFF
TGTGCCAGCAGCTTAGCGGGGGGTTTTATGGATGAGCAGTTCTTC
>.|TRBJ1-5|TRBV21-1|.
CASSKGGTGGDQPQHF
TGTGCCAGCAGCAAAGGGGGGACAGGGGGCGATCAGCCCCAGCATTTT